This is a list of T cell receptor beta chains from one sample in a study of Graves' ophthalmopathy and Graves' hyperthyroidism. In TCRdb, the multiplex PCR reads were re-called with MiXCR into one record per CDR3 protein. This repertoire shows 200,000 to 250,000 distinct CDR3 sequences, 20% to 25% found once; its top ten account for about 46%. Sequencing was performed on peripheral blood. The receptors were sampled from a woman in her forties or fifties with Graves' ophthalmopathy. CDR3s include the opening cysteine and the closing phenylalanine or tryptophan. The D gene is left open where the match is weak. Clone sizes are given selectively: once, few, many, or a class where the clone is expanded.

cdr3_nt cdr3_aa v_call clone_size d_call j_call
TGTGCCAGCAGCGTAGCTGCCCGGGGAGGGAGTGAAAAACTGTTTTTT CASSVAARGGSEKLFF TRBV9 few . TRBJ1-4
TGCGCCAGCAGCTTGGAAGGGGGCGCGGGGGGCTACACCTTC CASSLEGGAGGYTF TRBV5-1 many TRBD1 TRBJ1-2
TGTGCCAGCAGTTACTCGAGGGAGAACTACGAGCAGTACTTC CASSYSRENYEQYF TRBV6-5 many . TRBJ2-7
TGTGCCAGCAGCTTAGATCCGGGTCGGTTCGAGACCCAGTACTTC CASSLDPGRFETQYF TRBV7-2 . . TRBJ2-5
TGTGCCAGCAGTGACAGGCGAGCGGGCACCCAAGAGACCCAGTACTTC CASSDRRAGTQETQYF TRBV28 many . TRBJ2-5
TGTGCCAGCAGCTTAGAGTTCTCAAGCTCTGGGGCCAACGTCCTGACTTTC CASSLEFSSSGANVLTF TRBV11-1 . . TRBJ2-6
TGTGCCAGCAGTTTCTTTAGTTCACCCCTCCACTTT CASSFFSSPLHF TRBV12-3/TRBV12-4 many . TRBJ1-6
TGTGCCAGCAGTGAAGTGCCAGATCAAGAGACCCAGTACTTC CASSEVPDQETQYF TRBV2 many . TRBJ2-5
TGTGCCAGCAGACCCCCATCGGGTCAAGAGACCCAGTACTTC CASRPPSGQETQYF TRBV12-3/TRBV12-4 . . TRBJ2-5
TGTGCCAGCTCACCACCGTCGGGACAGACTAACTACGAGCAGTACTTC CASSPPSGQTNYEQYF TRBV18 many TRBD1 TRBJ2-7
TGTGCCAGCAGTCAAAGGGGGGAACAGCCCCAGCATTTT CASSQRGEQPQHF TRBV27 . . TRBJ1-5
TGCAGTGCCCCAGGGCAGGCTGGGTCCTACGAGCAGTACTTC CSAPGQAGSYEQYF TRBV20-1 many . TRBJ2-7
TGTGCTAGTGGTTCCGGATCCCGCACTGAAGCTTTCTTT CASGSGSRTEAFF TRBV12-5 many . TRBJ1-1
TGTGCCAGCAGCCCCAGCGCCGGGACGGGAGTCTACGAGCAGTACTTC CASSPSAGTGVYEQYF TRBV7-2 many . TRBJ2-7
TGTGCCAGCAGTTTACCAGGCGTTCTAGCCAAAAACATTCAGTACTTC CASSLPGVLAKNIQYF TRBV28 many . TRBJ2-4
TGTGCCAGCAGCTCGTATACGGGACTCCAAGAGACCCAGTACTTC CASSSYTGLQETQYF TRBV7-9 many . TRBJ2-5
TGCAGTGCTACCCCCGGGACAGGAACCTACGAGCAGTACTTC CSATPGTGTYEQYF TRBV20-1 many TRBD1 TRBJ2-7
TGTGCCAGCAGTTACTCGATGGGTAGCGGGGAGCTGTTTTTT CASSYSMGSGELFF TRBV6-5 many . TRBJ2-2
TGCAGCGTTGTGCGGGCGGGGGGGACCGTCTATGGCTACACCTTC CSVVRAGGTVYGYTF TRBV29-1 many . TRBJ1-2
TGTGCCAGCAGTTTCGACAGGAATTATCAGCCCCAGCATTTT CASSFDRNYQPQHF TRBV27 many . TRBJ1-5
TGTGCCAGCAGTGAAGGAGGGTCCGGGGCCAACGTCCTGACTTTC CASSEGGSGANVLTF TRBV6-1 few . TRBJ2-6
TGCGCCAGCAGCCAAGATCACCGGGACGAGCAGTACTTC CASSQDHRDEQYF TRBV4-1 many . TRBJ2-7
TGTGCCAGCAGAGGACTAGCGGGACTACACGAGCAGTACTTC CASRGLAGLHEQYF TRBV2 many TRBD2 TRBJ2-7
TGCGCCAGCAGCTTAGGGGAAGAGACCCAGTACTTC CASSLGEETQYF TRBV5-1 many . TRBJ2-5
TGTGCCAGCGACACCCCAGAGACCCAGTACTTC CASDTPETQYF TRBV2 many . TRBJ2-5
TGTGCCAGCAAACCCGGGGCAGGCTACACCGGGGAGCTGTTTTTT CASKPGAGYTGELFF TRBV12-3/TRBV12-4 many . TRBJ2-2
TGTGCCAGCCAGTTTAGGTTCGGCAGGGGGCTAGGAGAGCAGTACTTC CASQFRFGRGLGEQYF TRBV12-3/TRBV12-4 many TRBD1 TRBJ2-7
TGCAGCGTTGAAGGCTGGGACTTAGAGACCCAGTACTTC CSVEGWDLETQYF TRBV29-1 many . TRBJ2-5
TGTGCCAGCAGCGAGGGGGCTAGCGGGAGCTTTGAGACCCAGTACTTC CASSEGASGSFETQYF TRBV9 many TRBD2 TRBJ2-5
TGTGCCAGCAGCTTGGTTGTGACAGGGGGCTATGGCTACACCTTC CASSLVVTGGYGYTF TRBV5-8 few TRBD1 TRBJ1-2
TGCGCCAGCAGCCCGGGACAGGGAAGCCACGAGCAGTACTTC CASSPGQGSHEQYF TRBV4-1 many TRBD1 TRBJ2-7
TGTGCCAGCAGTTGGGACAGGGTCTATGGCTACACCTTC CASSWDRVYGYTF TRBV28 . TRBD1 TRBJ1-2
TGTGCCAGCAGTTACAGGCGGGCGATGGACGAGCAGTACTTC CASSYRRAMDEQYF TRBV6-5 many . TRBJ2-7
TGTGCCAGCAGCCAAGAAATCGCGGGAGCCACAGATACGCAGTATTTT CASSQEIAGATDTQYF TRBV4-2 . TRBD2 TRBJ2-3
TGTGCCAGCAGCTTTACAGGGGGGATAATAACCGGGGAGCTGTTTTTT CASSFTGGIITGELFF TRBV7-8 many TRBD1 TRBJ2-2
TGTGCCAGCAGTTACGGGTCAGGTCGGCCCCAGCATTTT CASSYGSGRPQHF TRBV6-2/TRBV6-3 many . TRBJ1-5
TGTGCCACCAGCTCCACAGGGGCCCCTGAGGGTAACACCATATATTTT CATSSTGAPEGNTIYF TRBV24-1 many TRBD1 TRBJ1-3
TGTGCCAGCAGTGCCGGACAGGGGCGGATGACTGAAGCTTTCTTT CASSAGQGRMTEAFF TRBV25-1 many TRBD1 TRBJ1-1
TGTGCCAGCAGTTTAGGAACTTTCTACGAGCAGTACTTC CASSLGTFYEQYF TRBV27 many . TRBJ2-7
TGTGCCAGCAGCCGGACTAGCAGCCAAGAGACCCAGTACTTC CASSRTSSQETQYF TRBV7-2 many TRBD2 TRBJ2-5
TGTGCTAGTGGTTTGTCCAGGAGACCCATCTACGGGCAGTACTTC CASGLSRRPIYGQYF TRBV12-5 few . TRBJ2-7